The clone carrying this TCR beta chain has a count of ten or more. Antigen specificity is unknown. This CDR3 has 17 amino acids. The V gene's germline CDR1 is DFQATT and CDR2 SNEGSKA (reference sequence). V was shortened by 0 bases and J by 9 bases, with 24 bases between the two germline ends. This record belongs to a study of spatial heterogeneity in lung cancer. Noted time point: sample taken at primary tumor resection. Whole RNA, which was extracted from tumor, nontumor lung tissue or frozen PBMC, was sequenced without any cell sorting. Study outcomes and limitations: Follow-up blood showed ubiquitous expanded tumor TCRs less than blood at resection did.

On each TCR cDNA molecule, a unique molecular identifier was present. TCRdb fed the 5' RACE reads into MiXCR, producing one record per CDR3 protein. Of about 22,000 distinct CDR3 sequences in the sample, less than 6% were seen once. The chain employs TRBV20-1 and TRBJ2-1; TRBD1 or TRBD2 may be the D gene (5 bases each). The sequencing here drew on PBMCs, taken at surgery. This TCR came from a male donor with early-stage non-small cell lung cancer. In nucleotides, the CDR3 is TGCAGTGCTAGAGATCTGAGGTTAGGGGAGCGTGTCGGTGAGCAGTTCTTC. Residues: CSARDLRLGERVGEQFF.